This T cell receptor (beta chain) was retrieved from a study of molecular identifiers for immune sequencing clone quantification. Study-wide results and limits: A single cell's spiked Jurkat TCR RNA was reportedly detectable among about a million naive cells. Whereas clones above 20 RNA copies held under 1% of naive-cell molecules, they held over 97% of effector molecules.

TCRdb re-called the PCR reads with MiXCR, one entry per CDR3 protein. This table has under 3,000 distinct CDR3 sequences, around 18% appearing once. Germline loops: CDR1 LNHDA, CDR2 SQIVND (reference sequence). This CDR3 has 15 amino acids. The junction had 10 bases not matched to a gene; V was cut back by 8 bases and J by 4 bases. By sample share, this clonotype is medium-sized. Its target is unknown. Naive CD8 T cells were sorted as CD8+CD4-CCR7+CD45RA+. The clonotype comes from a human donor in good health. Some libraries in this study had Jurkat cell RNA spiked in. The rearrangement links TRBV19 to TRBJ2-1; 8 bases agree with TRBD2. Input material: naive CD8+ T cells from blood, with Jurkat cell RNA spiked in. Subset reported: FACS-sorted CD8+CD4-CCR7+CD45RA+ naive T cells. The CDR3: CASAVGLGKYNEQFF. CDR3 coding DNA: TGTGCCAGTGCTGTGGGACTAGGAAAATACAATGAGCAGTTCTTC.